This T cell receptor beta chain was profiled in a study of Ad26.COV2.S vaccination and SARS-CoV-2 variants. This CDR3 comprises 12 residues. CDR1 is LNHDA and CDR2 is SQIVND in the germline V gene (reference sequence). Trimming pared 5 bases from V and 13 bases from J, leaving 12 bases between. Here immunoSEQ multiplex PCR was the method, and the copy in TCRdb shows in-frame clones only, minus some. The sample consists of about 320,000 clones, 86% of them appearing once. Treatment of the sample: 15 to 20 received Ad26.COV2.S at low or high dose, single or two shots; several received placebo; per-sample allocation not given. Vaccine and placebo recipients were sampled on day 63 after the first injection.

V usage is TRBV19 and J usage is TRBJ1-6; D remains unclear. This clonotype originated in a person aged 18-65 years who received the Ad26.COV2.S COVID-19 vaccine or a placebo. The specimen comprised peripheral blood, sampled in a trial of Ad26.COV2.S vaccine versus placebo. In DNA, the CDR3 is TGTGCCAGTAGTCGTGACCTGGGGCCCCTCCACTTT. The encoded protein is CASSRDLGPLHF.